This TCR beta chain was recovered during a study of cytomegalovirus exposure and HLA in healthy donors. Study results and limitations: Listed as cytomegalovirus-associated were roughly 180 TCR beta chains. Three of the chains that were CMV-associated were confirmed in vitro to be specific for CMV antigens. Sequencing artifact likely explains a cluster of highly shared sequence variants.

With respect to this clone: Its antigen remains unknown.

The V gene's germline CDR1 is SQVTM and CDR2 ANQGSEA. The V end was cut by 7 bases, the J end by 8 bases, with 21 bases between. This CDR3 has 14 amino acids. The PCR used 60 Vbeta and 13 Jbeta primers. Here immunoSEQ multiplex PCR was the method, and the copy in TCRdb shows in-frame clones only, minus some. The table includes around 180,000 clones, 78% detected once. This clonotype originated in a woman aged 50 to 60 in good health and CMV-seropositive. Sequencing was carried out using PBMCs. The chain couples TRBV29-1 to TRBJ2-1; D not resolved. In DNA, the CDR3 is TGCAGCGCCCGCGGTCCCCTCGAACGGCATGAGCAGTTCTTC. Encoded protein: CSARGPLERHEQFF.